The 30 T cell receptor beta chains below all came from one sample that was sequenced in a study of cytomegalovirus exposure and HLA in healthy donors. The PCR contained 60 Vbeta and 13 Jbeta primers. Profiling relied on immunoSEQ multiplex PCR, and the TCRdb table lists in-frame clones only, not all of them. The data contain 100,000 or so clones, around three quarters of them singletons. Specimen: PBMCs. The receptors originated from a man aged 45-65 years in good health and CMV-seropositive.

This chain connects TRBV25-1 to TRBJ2-7; 7 bases align to TRBD1. The length of the CDR3 is 15 residues. Unmatched junction bases numbered 6, after V lost 2 bases and J lost 2 bases. Per the germline V gene, CDR1 is MGHDK and CDR2 is SYGVNS. The CDR3 spells CASSEPGDRAYEQYF. CDR3 DNA sequence: TGTGCCAGCAGTGAACCCGGGGACAGAGCCTACGAGCAGTACTTC.

This clone occurred once. V is TRBV6-1 and J is TRBJ1-5; D perhaps matches TRBD1 (5 bases). With 1 base removed from V and 9 bases from J, the gap between germline ends came to 13 bases. CDR1 and CDR2 (germline): MNHNS, SASEGT. This CDR3 comprises 14 residues. CDR3 protein: CASSEDGRQLPQHF. The CDR3 DNA reads TGTGCCAGCAGTGAAGACGGCAGACAGTTGCCCCAGCATTTT.

The J gene is TRBJ2-7, the V gene TRBV6-6; TRBD2 is a possible D gene (5 bases). Trimming removed 9 bases from V and 1 base from J, with 16 bases in between. The CDR3 has 14 residues. Germline V CDR1 and CDR2: MNHNY, SVGAGI (reference sequence). The chain's CDR3 is CASTGVKESYEQYF. CDR3 coding DNA: TGTGCCAGTACCGGGGTTAAGGAGTCCTACGAGCAGTACTTC.

V gene TRBV5-4 combines with J gene TRBJ2-5; possible D gene TRBD1, 6 bases. Germline-derived CDR1 and CDR2 are SGHNT and YYREEE (reference sequence). V was cut by 4 bases and J by 4 bases, with 17 bases left in between. This CDR3 contains 15 residues. CDR3 sequence reads: CASSRRLGQSETQYF. The CDR3 DNA is TGTGCCAGCAGCCGACGGCTCGGACAGTCAGAGACCCAGTACTTC.

The chain combines TRBV5-6 with TRBJ2-5; 9 bases are a match to TRBD1. Unmatched junction bases numbered 4, after V lost 3 bases and J lost 4 bases. CDR3 length: 14 residues. Germline V gives CDR1 SGHDT, CDR2 YYEEEE. CDR3 protein: CASSYGQGTETQYF. The CDR3 DNA reads TGTGCCAGCAGCTATGGACAGGGGACAGAGACCCAGTACTTC.

The chain uses TRBV6-1 and TRBJ1-5, with 7 bases matching TRBD1. In germline, CDR1 is MNHNS, CDR2 SASEGT. Germline trimming cut 11 bases from V and 5 bases from J; bases unmatched to any gene: 15. The CDR3 extends over 15 amino acids. Written as DNA, the CDR3 is TGTGCCCATAACGCCTGGACAGGCGACGATCAGCCCCAGCATTTT. Translated: CAHNAWTGDDQPQHF.

The chain recombines TRBV29-1 with TRBJ2-3; maybe TRBD2 (5 bases). Deletions cut 4 bases from V and 1 base from J, with 9 bases between. The germline V gene has CDR1 SQVTM and CDR2 ANQGSEA. The CDR3 is 13 amino acids. This CDR3 reads CSVVDSGTDTQYF. The CDR3 coding sequence is TGCAGCGTTGTGGACTCAGGCACAGATACGCAGTATTTT.

This chain uses TRBV5-4 with TRBJ1-1, with D unclear. Trimming left V 0 bases short and J 7 bases short, with 4 bases between. CDR3 length: 11 amino acids. CDR1 is SGHNT and CDR2 is YYREEE in the germline V gene (reference sequence). As DNA, the CDR3 is TGTGCCAGCAGCTTGGGGCTTGAAGCTTTCTTT. This codes for CASSLGLEAFF. Supplemented by reference TRBV5-4 and TRBJ1-1, the full variable domain reads ETGVTQSPTHLIKTRGQQVTLRCSSQSGHNTVSWYQQALGQGPQFIFQYYREEENGRGNFPPRFSGLQFPNYSSELNVNALELDDSALYLCASSLGLEAFFGQGTRLTVV.

In its sample, this clone was seen a few times. The CDR3 protein is CASKGQGSSYEQYF. Written as DNA, the CDR3 is TGCGCCAGCAAGGGACAGGGGAGCTCCTACGAGCAGTACTTC. The chain uses TRBV5-1 and TRBJ2-7, with 10 bases identical to TRBD1. The CDR3 totals 14 residues. CDR1 and CDR2 (germline): SGHRS, YFSETQ. Trimming cost V 6 bases and J 0 bases; bases outside gene matches: 3.

The V call is TRBV4-1, the J call TRBJ2-7; D remains ambiguous. Germline V gene data show CDR1 as MGHRA and CDR2 as YSYEKL. The CDR3 runs 15 residues. The ends were cut back, 0 bases at V and 1 base at J, with 10 bases in the middle. Here the CDR3 DNA reads TGCGCCAGCAGCCAAGATCGTCCGAGTTCCTACGAGCAGTACTTC. Its translation is CASSQDRPSSYEQYF.

In this sample, this clone turned up once. This rearrangement joins TRBV14 to TRBJ1-5; the match to TRBD1 covers 8 bases. Germline values: CDR1 SGHDN, CDR2 FVKESK. The CDR3 consists of 14 residues. V trimming: 3 bases; J trimming: 6 bases; junction bases outside the gene matches: 4. In DNA form, the CDR3 reads TGTGCCAGCAGCCACGGACAGGGTGGTCAGCCCCAGCATTTT. Protein sequence: CASSHGQGGQPQHF. Based on the CDR3 plus reference TRBV14 and TRBJ1-5, the full variable domain is EAGVTQFPSHSVIEKGQTVTLRCDPISGHDNLYWYRRVMGKEIKFLLHFVKESKQDESGMPNNRFLAERTGGTYSTLKVQPAELEDSGVYFCASSHGQGGQPQHFGDGTRLSIL.

CDR3 protein: CASTLAGVGRTGELFF. The CDR3 nucleotides read TGCGCCAGCACCCTAGCGGGAGTAGGGAGAACCGGGGAGCTGTTTTTT. V gene TRBV5-1 combines with J gene TRBJ2-2; 10 bases are shared with TRBD2. Germline CDR1 and CDR2: SGHRS and YFSETQ. Trimming removed 6 bases from V and 5 bases from J; junction bases left unmatched: 10. The CDR3 contains 16 residues.

V and J are TRBV4-1 and TRBJ2-7; perhaps TRBD1 as D (5 bases). Looked up from germline, CDR1 is MGHRA and CDR2 is YSYEKL. The ends were cut back, 1 base at V and 6 bases at J, with 16 bases in the middle. The CDR3 is made up of 15 amino acids. The CDR3 DNA reads TGCGCCAGCAGCCAAGGTTGGGGCTCAACTGGCGAGCAGTACTTC. This encodes CASSQGWGSTGEQYF.

CDR3 in amino acids: CASSFLAGEGTQYF. CDR3 in DNA: TGCGCCAGCAGCTTTCTTGCGGGAGAGGGGACCCAGTACTTC. The rearrangement joins TRBV5-1 to TRBJ2-5; TRBD2 matches at 7 bases. The CDR3 loop spans 14 amino acids. After removal of 2 bases from V and 7 bases from J, the junction contained 8 bases not matched to a gene. The germline CDR1 and CDR2 sequences are SGHRS and YFSETQ.

CDR3 residues: CAISEFDSVILGDTEAFF. As DNA, the CDR3 is TGTGCCATCAGTGAGTTCGACAGTGTGATCCTTGGGGACACTGAAGCTTTCTTT. The rearrangement uses TRBV10-3 and TRBJ1-1, with D perhaps TRBD1 (5 bases). Germline-derived CDR1 and CDR2 are ENHRY and SYGVKD. There are 18 residues in the CDR3. V was trimmed by 1 base and J by 3 bases, leaving 21 bases between them.

This chain links TRBV25-1 with TRBJ2-1; 10 bases are shared with TRBD2. CDR1 is MGHDK and CDR2 is SYGVNS in the germline V gene. This CDR3 spans 14 amino acids. The junction had 4 bases not matched to a gene; V was cut back by 7 bases and J by 4 bases. CDR3 in amino acids: CASTSGRVYNEQFF. The CDR3, as DNA: TGTGCCAGCACGAGCGGGAGGGTATACAATGAGCAGTTCTTC.

This clone has a single count. The chain has TRBV25-1 and TRBJ2-2; 7 bases agree with TRBD2. CDR3 length: 16 amino acids. V was pared by 4 bases and J by 1 base, with 6 bases of the junction left unmatched. CDR1 and CDR2 from the germline V gene are MGHDK and SYGVNS. The CDR3 DNA is TGTGCCAGCAGTGCCACTAGCGTGGGGAACACCGGGGAGCTGTTTTTT. Translating gives CASSATSVGNTGELFF.

The rearrangement uses TRBV25-1 and TRBJ2-5; 7 bases align to TRBD2. The J segment lost 4 bases and the V segment lost 3 bases, leaving 5 bases of the junction unmatched. Germline values: CDR1 MGHDK, CDR2 SYGVNS. The CDR3 spans 14 residues. CDR3 coding DNA: TGTGCCAGCAGTGAGTTGGGAGGGTCAGAGACCCAGTACTTC. It encodes CASSELGGSETQYF.

This rearrangement joins TRBV28 to TRBJ2-1, with D unclear. Germline-derived CDR1 and CDR2 are MDHEN and SYDVKM. The CDR3 length is 12 residues. V was shortened by 4 bases and J by 4 bases, with 5 bases between the two germline ends. CDR3 nucleotide sequence: TGTGCCAGCAGTTCCGAGTACAATGAGCAGTTCTTC. It specifies CASSSEYNEQFF.

The chain uses TRBV7-3 and TRBJ2-3; D uncertain. The length of the CDR3 is 13 residues. The germline V gene encodes CDR1 SGHTA and CDR2 FQGTGA. Trimming cost V 2 bases and J 6 bases, with 9 bases left between them. The chain's CDR3 is CASSLDIQDTQYF. CDR3 nucleotides: TGTGCCAGCAGCTTAGACATTCAGGATACGCAGTATTTT.

The rearrangement uses TRBV15 and TRBJ1-1, with 7 bases lining up with TRBD1. V lost 0 bases to trimming and J lost 5 bases; unmatched junction nucleotides: 6. CDR1 LNHNV and CDR2 YYDKDF come from the germline V gene (reference sequence). The CDR3 sequence is 15 residues long. The CDR3: CATSRENRGRTEAFF. The CDR3 DNA is TGTGCCACCAGCAGAGAAAACAGGGGCAGAACTGAAGCTTTCTTT.

This rearrangement joins TRBV7-2 to TRBJ2-5; tentatively, D is TRBD2 (5 bases). The CDR3 length is 14 residues. CDR1 and CDR2 (germline): SGHTA, FQGNSA. Trimming shortened V by 11 bases and J by 5 bases, and 21 bases separated the two germline ends. CDR3: CASGRLDPTETQYF. The CDR3 bases are TGTGCCTCTGGGAGACTTGACCCAACGGAGACCCAGTACTTC.

The rearrangement uses TRBV7-3 and TRBJ1-1; a possible D gene is TRBD1 (5 bases). The germline gives CDR1 SGHTA, CDR2 FQGTGA. This CDR3 spans 13 amino acids. Trimming shortened V by 5 bases and J by 7 bases, and 14 bases separated the two germline ends. The CDR3 protein is CASSLGIGVEAFF. DNA of the CDR3: TGTGCCAGCAGCCTTGGTATAGGGGTTGAAGCTTTCTTT.

The genes are TRBV12-5 and TRBJ1-6; TRBD1 might be the D (5 bases). V gave up 7 bases and J gave up 8 bases, with 9 bases separating them. The CDR3 spans 12 residues. Germline CDR1 LGHNT, CDR2 FRNRAP. The CDR3 DNA is TGTGCTAGTGCCTCAGGGTATTCACCCCTCCACTTT. Translated, it gives CASASGYSPLHF.

The chain links TRBV9 to TRBJ1-1; no reliable D call. The CDR3 covers 15 residues. V gave up 0 bases and J gave up 6 bases, with 15 bases separating them. Germline CDR1 reads SGDLS; CDR2 reads YYNGEE. The CDR3 reads CASSVGGGRFAEAFF. CDR3 bases: TGTGCCAGCAGCGTAGGAGGCGGGAGGTTCGCTGAAGCTTTCTTT. Full variable domain (rest looked up from reference TRBV9 and TRBJ1-1): DSGVTQTPKHLITATGQRVTLRCSPRSGDLSVYWYQQSLDQGLQFLIQYYNGEERAKGNILERFSAQQFPDLHSELNLSSLELGDSALYFCASSVGGGRFAEAFFGQGTRLTVV.

This chain links TRBV19 with TRBJ1-1; unclear D gene. Looked up from germline, CDR1 is LNHDA and CDR2 is SQIVND (reference sequence). This CDR3 is built from 16 residues. Between the trimmed V and J ends, which lost 3 bases and 3 bases, there was a span of 17 bases. The CDR3 sequence is CASSIGSGGGYTEAFF. The DNA of the CDR3 is TGTGCCAGTAGTATCGGATCTGGAGGCGGGTACACTGAAGCTTTCTTT.

The chain couples TRBV27 to TRBJ2-1; D not certain. CDR1 is MNHEY and CDR2 is SMNVEV in the germline V gene (reference sequence). The length of the CDR3 is 15 residues. The V and J ends lost 4 bases and 8 bases respectively, with 18 bases between them. The CDR3 loop reads CASSSIDRSSYEQFF. CDR3 DNA: TGTGCCAGCAGTTCAATAGACCGTAGCAGCTATGAGCAGTTCTTC.

The chain has TRBV4-1 and TRBJ1-6, with 7 positions matching TRBD1. V was pared by 4 bases and J by 14 bases, with 14 bases of the junction left unmatched. This CDR3 is 15 amino acids long. From germline, CDR1 is MGHRA and CDR2 YSYEKL. This CDR3 is CASSPRGQLALSLHF. CDR3 coding DNA: TGCGCCAGCAGCCCGCGGGGACAGCTCGCCTTGTCCCTCCACTTT.

The chain is built from TRBV10-1 and TRBJ2-7, with 7 bases matching TRBD2. The CDR3 runs 14 residues. J was trimmed by 0 bases and V by 7 bases; bases with no gene match: 6. Per germline, CDR1 WNHNN and CDR2 SYGVQD (reference sequence). The CDR3 protein is CASTPGLSSYEQYF. In DNA form, the CDR3 reads TGCGCCAGCACTCCGGGACTAAGCTCCTACGAGCAGTACTTC.

The rearrangement links TRBV7-2 to TRBJ1-1; 8 bases align to TRBD1. V shed 5 bases and J 9 bases; nucleotides not matched to a gene: 5. This CDR3 has 12 amino acids. Germline V gene data show CDR1 as SGHTA and CDR2 as FQGNSA. The CDR3 DNA follows: TGTGCCAGCAGCCAGGGGGCAGGTAAAGCTTTCTTT. The encoded protein is CASSQGAGKAFF. The whole variable domain, filled in from reference TRBV7-2 and TRBJ1-1, reads GAGVSQSPSNKVTEKGKDVELRCDPISGHTALYWYRQSLGQGLEFLIYFQGNSAPDKSGLPSDRFSAERTGGSVSTLTIQRTQQEDSAVYLCASSQGAGKAFFGQGTRLTVV.